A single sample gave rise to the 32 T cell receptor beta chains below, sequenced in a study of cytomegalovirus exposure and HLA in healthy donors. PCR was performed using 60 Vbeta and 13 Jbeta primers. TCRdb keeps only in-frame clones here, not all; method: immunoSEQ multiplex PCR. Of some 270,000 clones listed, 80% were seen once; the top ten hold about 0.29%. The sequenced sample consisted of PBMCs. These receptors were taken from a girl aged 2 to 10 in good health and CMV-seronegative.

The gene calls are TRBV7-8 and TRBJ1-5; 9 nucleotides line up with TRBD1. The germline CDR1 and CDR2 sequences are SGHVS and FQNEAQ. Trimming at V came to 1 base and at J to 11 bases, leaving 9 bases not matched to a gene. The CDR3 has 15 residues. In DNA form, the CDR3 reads TGTGCCAGCAGCTTAGGAAGGGACAGGGAGTCGGCCCAGCATTTT. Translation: CASSLGRDRESAQHF. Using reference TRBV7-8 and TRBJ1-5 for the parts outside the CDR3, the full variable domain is GAGVSQSPRYKVAKRGQDVALRCDPISGHVSLFWYQQALGQGPEFLTYFQNEAQLDKSGLPSDRFFAERPEGSVSTLKIQRTQQEDSAVYLCASSLGRDRESAQHFGDGTRLSIL.

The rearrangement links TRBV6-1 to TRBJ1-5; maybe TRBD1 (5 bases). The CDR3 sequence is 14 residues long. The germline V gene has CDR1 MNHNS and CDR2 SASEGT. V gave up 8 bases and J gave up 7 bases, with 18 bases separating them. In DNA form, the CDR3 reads TGTGCCAGCGAAGCTAAGGGGATGGGACAGCCCCAGCATTTT. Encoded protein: CASEAKGMGQPQHF.

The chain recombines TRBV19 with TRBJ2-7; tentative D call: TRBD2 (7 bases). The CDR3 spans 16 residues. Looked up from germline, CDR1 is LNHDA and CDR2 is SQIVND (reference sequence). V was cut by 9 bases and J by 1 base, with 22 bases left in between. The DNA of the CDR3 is TGTGCCAGGGGGCTATGTCACCGGGGGGCGTCCTACGAGCAGTACTTC. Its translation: CARGLCHRGASYEQYF.

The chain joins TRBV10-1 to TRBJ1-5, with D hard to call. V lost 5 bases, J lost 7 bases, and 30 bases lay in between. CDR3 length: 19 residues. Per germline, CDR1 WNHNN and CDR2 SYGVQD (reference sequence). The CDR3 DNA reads TGCGCCAGCAGTTTTAAAAGGGCGTTGGAGGTGACCCCGTTCCAGCCCCAGCATTTT. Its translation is CASSFKRALEVTPFQPQHF.

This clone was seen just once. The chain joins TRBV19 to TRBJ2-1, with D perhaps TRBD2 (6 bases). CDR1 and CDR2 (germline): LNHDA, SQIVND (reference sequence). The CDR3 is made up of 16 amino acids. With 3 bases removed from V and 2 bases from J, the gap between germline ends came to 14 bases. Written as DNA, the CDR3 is TGTGCCAGTAGTATTCTACGGGGGAGCCCCTACAATGAGCAGTTCTTC. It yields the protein CASSILRGSPYNEQFF. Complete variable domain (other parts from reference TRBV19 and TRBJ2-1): DGGITQSPKYLFRKEGQNVTLSCEQNLNHDAMYWYRQDPGQGLRLIYYSQIVNDFQKGDIAEGYSVSREKKESFPLTVTSAQKNPTAFYLCASSILRGSPYNEQFFGPGTRLTVL.

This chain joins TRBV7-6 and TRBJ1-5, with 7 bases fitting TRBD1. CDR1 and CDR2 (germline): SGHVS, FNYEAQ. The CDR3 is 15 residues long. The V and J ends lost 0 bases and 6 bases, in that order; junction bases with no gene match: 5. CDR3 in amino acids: CASSLAHRGGQPQHF. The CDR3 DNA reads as TGTGCCAGCAGCTTAGCCCACAGGGGCGGTCAGCCCCAGCATTTT.

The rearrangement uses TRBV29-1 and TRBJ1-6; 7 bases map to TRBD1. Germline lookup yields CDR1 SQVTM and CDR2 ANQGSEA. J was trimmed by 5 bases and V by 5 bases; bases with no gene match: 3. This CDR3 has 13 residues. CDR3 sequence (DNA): TGCAGCGTTAGGGACAGCCATAATTCACCCCTCCACTTT. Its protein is CSVRDSHNSPLHF.

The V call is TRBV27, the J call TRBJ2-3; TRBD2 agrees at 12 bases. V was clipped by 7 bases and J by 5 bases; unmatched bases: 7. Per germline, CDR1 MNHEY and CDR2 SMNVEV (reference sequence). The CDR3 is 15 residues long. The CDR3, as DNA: TGTGCCAGCACTCCTAGCGGGGGGGCTGAAGATACGCAGTATTTT. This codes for CASTPSGGAEDTQYF.

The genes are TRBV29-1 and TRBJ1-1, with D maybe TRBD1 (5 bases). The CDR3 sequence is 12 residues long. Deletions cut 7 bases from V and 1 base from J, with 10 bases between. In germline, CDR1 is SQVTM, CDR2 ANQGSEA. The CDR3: CSGGRTNTEAFF. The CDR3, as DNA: TGCAGCGGGGGCAGAACGAACACTGAAGCTTTCTTT.

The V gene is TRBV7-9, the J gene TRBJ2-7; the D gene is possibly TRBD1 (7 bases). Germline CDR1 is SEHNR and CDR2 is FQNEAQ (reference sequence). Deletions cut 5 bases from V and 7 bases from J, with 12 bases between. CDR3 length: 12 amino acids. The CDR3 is CASSRQGGEQYF. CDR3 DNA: TGTGCCAGCAGCCGTCAGGGGGGAGAGCAGTACTTC. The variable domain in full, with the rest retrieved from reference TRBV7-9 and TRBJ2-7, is DTGVSQNPRHKITKRGQNVTFRCDPISEHNRLYWYRQTLGQGPEFLTYFQNEAQLEKSRLLSDRFSAERPKGSFSTLEIQRTEQGDSAMYLCASSRQGGEQYFGPGTRLTVT.

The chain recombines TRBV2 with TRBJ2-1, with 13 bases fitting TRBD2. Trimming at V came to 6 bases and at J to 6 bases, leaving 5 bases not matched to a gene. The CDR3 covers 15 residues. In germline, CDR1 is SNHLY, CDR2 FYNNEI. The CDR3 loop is CASSATSGGPNEQFF. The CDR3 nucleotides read TGTGCCAGCAGCGCGACTAGCGGGGGGCCCAATGAGCAGTTCTTC. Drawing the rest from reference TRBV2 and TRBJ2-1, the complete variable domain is EPEVTQTPSHQVTQMGQEVILRCVPISNHLYFYWYRQILGQKVEFLVSFYNNEISEKSEIFDDQFSVERPDGSNFTLKIRSTKLEDSAMYFCASSATSGGPNEQFFGPGTRLTVL.

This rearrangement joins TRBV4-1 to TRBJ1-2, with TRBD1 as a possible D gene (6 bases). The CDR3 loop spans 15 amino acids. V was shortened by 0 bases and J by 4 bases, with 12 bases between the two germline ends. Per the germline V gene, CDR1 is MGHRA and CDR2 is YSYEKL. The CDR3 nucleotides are TGCGCCAGCAGCCAAGAAAACGGACAGAGCTATGGCTACACCTTC. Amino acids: CASSQENGQSYGYTF.

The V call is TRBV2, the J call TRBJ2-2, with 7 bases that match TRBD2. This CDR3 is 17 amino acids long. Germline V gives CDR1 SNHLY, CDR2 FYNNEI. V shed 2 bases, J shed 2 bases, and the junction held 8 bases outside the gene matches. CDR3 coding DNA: TGTGCCAGCAGTGAAACAAGGCCTAGCGGAAACACCGGGGAGCTGTTTTTT. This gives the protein CASSETRPSGNTGELFF.

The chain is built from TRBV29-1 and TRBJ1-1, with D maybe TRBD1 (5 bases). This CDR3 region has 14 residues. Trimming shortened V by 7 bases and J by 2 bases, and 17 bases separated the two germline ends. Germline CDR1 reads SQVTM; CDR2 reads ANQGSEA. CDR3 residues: CSASLQVVNTEAFF. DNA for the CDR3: TGCAGCGCTTCATTACAGGTTGTAAACACTGAAGCTTTCTTT.

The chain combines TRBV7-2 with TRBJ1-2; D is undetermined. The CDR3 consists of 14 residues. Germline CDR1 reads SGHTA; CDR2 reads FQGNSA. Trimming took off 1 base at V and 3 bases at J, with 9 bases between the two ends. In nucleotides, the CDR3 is TGTGCCAGCAGCTTAGTATCGGTTGACTATGGCTACACCTTC. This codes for CASSLVSVDYGYTF.

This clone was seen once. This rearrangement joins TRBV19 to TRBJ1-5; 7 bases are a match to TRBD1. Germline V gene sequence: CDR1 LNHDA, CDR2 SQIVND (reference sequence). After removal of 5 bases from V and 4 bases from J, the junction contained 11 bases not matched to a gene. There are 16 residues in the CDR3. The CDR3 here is CASSVTGTATNQPQHF. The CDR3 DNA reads TGTGCCAGTAGTGTAACCGGGACAGCAACAAATCAGCCCCAGCATTTT.

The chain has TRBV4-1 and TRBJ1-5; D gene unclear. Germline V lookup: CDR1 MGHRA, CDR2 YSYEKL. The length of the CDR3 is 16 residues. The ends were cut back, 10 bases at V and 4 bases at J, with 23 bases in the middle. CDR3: CATAPFPTGGNQPQHF. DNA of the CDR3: TGCGCCACCGCGCCTTTTCCGACTGGTGGAAATCAGCCCCAGCATTTT.

CDR3 protein: CAWSGGADTQYF. The CDR3 nucleotides read TGTGCCTGGAGTGGCGGAGCAGATACGCAGTATTTT. This chain connects TRBV30 to TRBJ2-3; D uncertain. Germline CDR1 is GTSNPN and CDR2 is SVGIG (reference sequence). The CDR3 is 12 residues long. Trimming shortened V by 1 base and J by 4 bases, and 6 bases separated the two germline ends.

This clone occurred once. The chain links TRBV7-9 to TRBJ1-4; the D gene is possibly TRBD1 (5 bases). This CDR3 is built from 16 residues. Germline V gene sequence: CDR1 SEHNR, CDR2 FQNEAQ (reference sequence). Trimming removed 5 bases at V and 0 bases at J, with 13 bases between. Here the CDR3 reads CASSPRGGATNEKLFF. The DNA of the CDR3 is TGTGCCAGCAGCCCCCGGGGGGGAGCAACTAATGAAAAACTGTTTTTT.

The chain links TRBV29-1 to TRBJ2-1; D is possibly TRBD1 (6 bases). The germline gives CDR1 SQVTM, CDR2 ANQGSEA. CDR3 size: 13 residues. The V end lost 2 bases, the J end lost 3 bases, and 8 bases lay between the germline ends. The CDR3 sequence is CSVELQGYNEQFF. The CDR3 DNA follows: TGCAGCGTTGAATTACAGGGCTACAATGAGCAGTTCTTC.

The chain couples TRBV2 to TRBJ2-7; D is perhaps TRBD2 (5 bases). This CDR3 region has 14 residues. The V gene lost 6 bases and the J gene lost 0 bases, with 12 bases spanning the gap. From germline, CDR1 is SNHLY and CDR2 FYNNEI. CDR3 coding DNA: TGTGCCAGCAGCCCCGCGGGCTACTCCTACGAGCAGTACTTC. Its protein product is CASSPAGYSYEQYF.

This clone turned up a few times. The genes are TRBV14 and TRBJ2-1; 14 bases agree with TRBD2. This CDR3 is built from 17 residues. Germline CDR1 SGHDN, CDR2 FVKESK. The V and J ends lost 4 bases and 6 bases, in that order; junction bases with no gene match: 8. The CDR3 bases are TGTGCCAGCAGCCTCCGACTAGCGGGAGGGCTAGTCAATGAGCAGTTCTTC. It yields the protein CASSLRLAGGLVNEQFF.

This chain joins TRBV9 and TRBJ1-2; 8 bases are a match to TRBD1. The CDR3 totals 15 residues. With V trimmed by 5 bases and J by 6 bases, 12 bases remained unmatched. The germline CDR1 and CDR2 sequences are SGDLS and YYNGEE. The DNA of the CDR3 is TGTGCCAGCAGTGTAACCGGGACAGGATTTGATGGCTACACCTTC. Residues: CASSVTGTGFDGYTF.

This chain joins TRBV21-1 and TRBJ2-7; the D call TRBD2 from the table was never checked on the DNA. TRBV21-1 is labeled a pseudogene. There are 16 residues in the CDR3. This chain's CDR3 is CASIGRGTGNSYEQYF. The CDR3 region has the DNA TGTGCCAGCATCGGGAGGGGGACCGGAAACTCCTACGAGCAGTACTTC.

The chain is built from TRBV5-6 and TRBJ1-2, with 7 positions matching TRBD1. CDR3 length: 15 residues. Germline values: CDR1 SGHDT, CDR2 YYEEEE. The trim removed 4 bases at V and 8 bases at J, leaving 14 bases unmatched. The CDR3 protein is CASSPGGDSRTGYTF. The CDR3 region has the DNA TGTGCCAGCAGCCCAGGCGGGGACAGTCGGACGGGCTACACCTTC.

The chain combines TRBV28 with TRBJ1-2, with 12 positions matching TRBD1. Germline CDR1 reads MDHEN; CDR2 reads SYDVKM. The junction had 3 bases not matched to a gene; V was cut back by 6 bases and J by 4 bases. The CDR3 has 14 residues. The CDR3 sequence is CASRGQGAAYGYTF. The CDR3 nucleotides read TGTGCCAGCAGGGGACAGGGGGCCGCCTATGGCTACACCTTC.

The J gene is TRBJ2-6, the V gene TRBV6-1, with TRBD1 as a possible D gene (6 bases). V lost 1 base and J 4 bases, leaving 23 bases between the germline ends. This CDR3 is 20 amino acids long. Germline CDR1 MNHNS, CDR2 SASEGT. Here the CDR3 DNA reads TGTGCCAGCAGTGAAGACCCCGGGACAAGCCGTTACTCAGGGGCCAACGTCCTGACTTTC. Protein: CASSEDPGTSRYSGANVLTF.

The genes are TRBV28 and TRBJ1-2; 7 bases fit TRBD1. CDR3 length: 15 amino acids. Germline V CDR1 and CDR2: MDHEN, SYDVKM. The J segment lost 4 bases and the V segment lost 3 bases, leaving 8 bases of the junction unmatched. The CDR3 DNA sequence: TGTGCCAGCAGTTTCGGGTCAGGGGGAGTCTATGGCTACACCTTC. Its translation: CASSFGSGGVYGYTF.

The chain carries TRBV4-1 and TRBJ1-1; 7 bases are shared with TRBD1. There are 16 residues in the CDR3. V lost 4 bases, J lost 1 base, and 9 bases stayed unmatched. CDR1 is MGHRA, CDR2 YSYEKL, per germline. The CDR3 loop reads CASSLRTGTANTEAFF. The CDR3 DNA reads TGCGCCAGCAGCCTTCGAACCGGGACAGCGAACACTGAAGCTTTCTTT.

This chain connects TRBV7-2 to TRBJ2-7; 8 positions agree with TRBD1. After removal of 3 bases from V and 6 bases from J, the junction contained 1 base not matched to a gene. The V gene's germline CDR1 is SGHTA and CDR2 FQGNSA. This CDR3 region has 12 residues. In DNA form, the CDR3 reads TGTGCCAGCAGCTTGGGACAGGTCGAGCAGTACTTC. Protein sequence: CASSLGQVEQYF.

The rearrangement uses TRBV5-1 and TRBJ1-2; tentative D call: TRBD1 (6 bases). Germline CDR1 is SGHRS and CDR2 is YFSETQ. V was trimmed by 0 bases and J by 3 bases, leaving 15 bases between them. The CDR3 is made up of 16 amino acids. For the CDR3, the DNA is TGCGCCAGCAGCTTGGTAGGGGGAGGGACCGACTATGGCTACACCTTC. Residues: CASSLVGGGTDYGYTF.

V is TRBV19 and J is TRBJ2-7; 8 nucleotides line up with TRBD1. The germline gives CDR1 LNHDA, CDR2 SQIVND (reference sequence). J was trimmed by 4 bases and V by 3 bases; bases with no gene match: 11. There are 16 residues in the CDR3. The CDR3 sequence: CASSMTKTGVSYEQYF. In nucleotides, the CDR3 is TGTGCCAGTAGTATGACAAAGACAGGGGTTTCGTACGAGCAGTACTTC.